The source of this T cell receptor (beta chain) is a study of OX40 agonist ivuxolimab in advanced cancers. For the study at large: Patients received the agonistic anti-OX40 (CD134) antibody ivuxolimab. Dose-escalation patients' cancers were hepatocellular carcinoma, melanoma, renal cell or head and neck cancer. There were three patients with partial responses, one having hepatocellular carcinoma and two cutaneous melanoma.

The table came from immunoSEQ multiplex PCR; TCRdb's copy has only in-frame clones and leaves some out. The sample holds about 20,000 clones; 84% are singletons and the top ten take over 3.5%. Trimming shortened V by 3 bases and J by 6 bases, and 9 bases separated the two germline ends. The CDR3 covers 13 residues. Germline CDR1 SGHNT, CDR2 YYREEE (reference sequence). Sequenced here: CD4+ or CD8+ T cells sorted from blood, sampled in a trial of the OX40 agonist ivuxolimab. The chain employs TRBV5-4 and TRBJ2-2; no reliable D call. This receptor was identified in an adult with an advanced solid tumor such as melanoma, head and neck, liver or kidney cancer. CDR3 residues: CASSSELAGELFF. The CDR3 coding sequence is TGTGCCAGCAGCTCCGAGCTAGCCGGGGAGCTGTTTTTT.